This is a list of T cell receptor beta chains from one sample in a study of blood T cell repertoires in COVID-19. Only in-frame clones appear in the TCRdb table, and some are missing; sequencing was by immunoSEQ multiplex PCR. The sample lists around 300,000 clones; 70% to 90% were seen once. The specimen sequenced was peripheral blood. The source is a woman between 45 and 65 years old with active or convalescent COVID-19. Each CDR3 is given with its conserved first and last residue. The D gene is left open where the match is weak. Clone size is not always given. Where it is, it says once, few, many or a class for expanded clones.

v_gene: TRBV5-4; d_gene: TRBD1; j_gene: TRBJ2-7; abundance: -; CDR3nt: TGTGCCAGCAGCTCAAAGACAGGGCCCTACGAGCAGTACTTC; CDR3aa: CASSSKTGPYEQYF
v_gene: TRBV2; d_gene: -; j_gene: TRBJ2-2; abundance: -; CDR3nt: TGTGCCAGCAGTGTAGAGGTCACCGGGGAGCTGTTTTTT; CDR3aa: CASSVEVTGELFF
v_gene: TRBV5-1; d_gene: -; j_gene: TRBJ2-7; abundance: -; CDR3nt: TGCGCCAGCAGCTTGGTCGGCGGGGGCGGCTACGAGCAGTACTTC; CDR3aa: CASSLVGGGGYEQYF
v_gene: TRBV4-1; d_gene: TRBD2; j_gene: TRBJ2-7; abundance: -; CDR3nt: TGCGCCAGCAGCCCCGGTTTTGCTAGCGGGAGTTACGAGCAGTACTTC; CDR3aa: CASSPGFASGSYEQYF
v_gene: TRBV5-1; d_gene: TRBD2; j_gene: TRBJ2-4; abundance: -; CDR3nt: TGCGCCAGCAGCCTAGGGACTAGCGGGAGGGCTGGTCAGTACTTC; CDR3aa: CASSLGTSGRAGQYF
v_gene: TRBV2; d_gene: -; j_gene: TRBJ2-1; abundance: once; CDR3nt: TGTGCCAGCCGCTCCTACAATGAGCAGTTCTTC; CDR3aa: CASRSYNEQFF
v_gene: TRBV3-1/TRBV3-2; d_gene: -; j_gene: TRBJ1-3; abundance: once; CDR3nt: TGTGCCACCAGAGCCCGACTCACTGGAAACACCATATATTTT; CDR3aa: CATRARLTGNTIYF
v_gene: TRBV11-3; d_gene: -; j_gene: TRBJ1-1; abundance: -; CDR3nt: TGTGCCAGCAGCCCTGGACAAAGCAAAACTGAAGCTTTCTTT; CDR3aa: CASSPGQSKTEAFF
v_gene: TRBV5-1; d_gene: -; j_gene: TRBJ1-1; abundance: few; CDR3nt: TGCGCCAGCAGCTCACCCGGGACAAGTCGGAACACTGAAGCTTTCTTT; CDR3aa: CASSSPGTSRNTEAFF
v_gene: TRBV9; d_gene: TRBD1; j_gene: TRBJ2-2; abundance: -; CDR3nt: TGTGCCAGCAGCGCGAGACAGGGAAGCACCGGGGAGCTGTTTTTT; CDR3aa: CASSARQGSTGELFF
v_gene: TRBV4-2; d_gene: -; j_gene: TRBJ2-6; abundance: -; CDR3nt: TGTGCCAGCAGCCAAGAATACAGGGTATCTGGGGCCAACGTCCTGACTTTC; CDR3aa: CASSQEYRVSGANVLTF
v_gene: TRBV5-1; d_gene: -; j_gene: TRBJ1-2; abundance: -; CDR3nt: TGCGCCAGCAGCTTCCAGGGGACTAACTATGGCTACACCTTC; CDR3aa: CASSFQGTNYGYTF
v_gene: TRBV5-5; d_gene: TRBD1; j_gene: TRBJ1-1; abundance: -; CDR3nt: TGTGCCAGCAGCTTTAACAGGGGTGGCACTGAAGCTTTCTTT; CDR3aa: CASSFNRGGTEAFF
v_gene: TRBV6-5; d_gene: TRBD2; j_gene: TRBJ2-7; abundance: -; CDR3nt: TGTGCCAGCAGTACTAGCGGGACCTCCTACGAGCAGTACTTC; CDR3aa: CASSTSGTSYEQYF
v_gene: TRBV15; d_gene: TRBD2; j_gene: TRBJ2-1; abundance: -; CDR3nt: TGTGCCACCGAGACCCTGATCGGGACTAGCGGGAGAAATGAGCAGTTCTTC; CDR3aa: CATETLIGTSGRNEQFF
v_gene: TRBV7-8; d_gene: -; j_gene: TRBJ1-5; abundance: -; CDR3nt: TGTGCCAGCAGCTTAGGTTCTGGCACTAGCAATCAGCCCCAGCATTTT; CDR3aa: CASSLGSGTSNQPQHF
v_gene: TRBV7-2; d_gene: -; j_gene: TRBJ1-2; abundance: -; CDR3nt: TGTGCCAGCAGCCTTATATTGACAGTCCTGGACTATGGCTACACCTTC; CDR3aa: CASSLILTVLDYGYTF
v_gene: TRBV5-1; d_gene: -; j_gene: TRBJ2-7; abundance: -; CDR3nt: TGCGCCAGCAGCTTAGGACAGAACCCCCTGAGCGAGCAGTACTTC; CDR3aa: CASSLGQNPLSEQYF
v_gene: TRBV20-1; d_gene: TRBD2; j_gene: TRBJ2-1; abundance: -; CDR3nt: TGCAGTGCTAGTCCACTAGCGGATAAACACAATGAGCAGTTCTTC; CDR3aa: CSASPLADKHNEQFF
v_gene: TRBV20-1; d_gene: -; j_gene: TRBJ1-6; abundance: many; CDR3nt: TGCAGTGCTAGATCTCGGGAGTCCCTCCACTTT; CDR3aa: CSARSRESLHF
v_gene: TRBV2; d_gene: TRBD1; j_gene: TRBJ1-1; abundance: -; CDR3nt: TGTGCCAGCAAAGACAGGGGTTCGAACTGGAACACTGAAGCTTTCTTT; CDR3aa: CASKDRGSNWNTEAFF
v_gene: TRBV9; d_gene: TRBD1; j_gene: TRBJ1-5; abundance: -; CDR3nt: TGTGCCAGCAGCGTAATCCCGAAGGGACAGGTGGTTGGGAAGCCCCAGCATTTT; CDR3aa: CASSVIPKGQVVGKPQHF
v_gene: TRBV18; d_gene: -; j_gene: TRBJ2-7; abundance: -; CDR3nt: TGTGCCAGCTCACCACCGAGCTCCTACGAGCAGTACTTC; CDR3aa: CASSPPSSYEQYF
v_gene: TRBV6-6; d_gene: -; j_gene: TRBJ2-1; abundance: -; CDR3nt: TGTGCCAGCAGTTACGCGCGCGATGAGCAGTTCTTC; CDR3aa: CASSYARDEQFF
v_gene: TRBV18; d_gene: -; j_gene: TRBJ1-1; abundance: -; CDR3nt: TGTGCCAGCACGTCGGTTGTGGGGCTAGGGACTGAAGCTTTCTTT; CDR3aa: CASTSVVGLGTEAFF
v_gene: TRBV19; d_gene: -; j_gene: TRBJ2-2; abundance: -; CDR3nt: TGTGCCAGCCTAGGTGAGAACACCGGGGAGCTGTTTTTT; CDR3aa: CASLGENTGELFF
v_gene: TRBV10-3; d_gene: -; j_gene: TRBJ1-2; abundance: -; CDR3nt: TGTGCCATCAGTTTCCGGGGGAGGGATGAAGGCTACACCTTC; CDR3aa: CAISFRGRDEGYTF
v_gene: TRBV6-4; d_gene: TRBD1; j_gene: TRBJ2-5; abundance: -; CDR3nt: TGTGCCAGCAGTGACGCGACAGGGTTTGAGACCCAGTACTTC; CDR3aa: CASSDATGFETQYF
v_gene: TRBV7-8; d_gene: -; j_gene: TRBJ1-1; abundance: -; CDR3nt: TGTGCCAGCAGCTTAGGGAGTCAATTCGCCCGGGGAATGAACACTGAAGCTTTCTTT; CDR3aa: CASSLGSQFARGMNTEAFF
v_gene: TRBV5-6; d_gene: -; j_gene: TRBJ2-3; abundance: -; CDR3nt: TGTGCCAGCAGCTTTTGGCGCCGGGACAAGGTGAAGGGGACAGATACGCAGTATTTT; CDR3aa: CASSFWRRDKVKGTDTQYF
v_gene: TRBV7-9; d_gene: TRBD1; j_gene: TRBJ1-2; abundance: once; CDR3nt: TGTGCCAGCAGCCACTCCAGGCGTGAAGGGGGCGTTGGCTACACCTTC; CDR3aa: CASSHSRREGGVGYTF
v_gene: TRBV18; d_gene: TRBD2; j_gene: TRBJ2-7; abundance: -; CDR3nt: TGTGCCAGCTCATCTGAGCGGGGGCGGGCTAGGTCCTACGAGCAGTACTTC; CDR3aa: CASSSERGRARSYEQYF
v_gene: TRBV24-1; d_gene: TRBD1; j_gene: TRBJ2-3; abundance: -; CDR3nt: TGTGCCACCAGTGTCGGGACAGGGGACGATACGCAGTATTTT; CDR3aa: CATSVGTGDDTQYF
v_gene: TRBV27; d_gene: -; j_gene: TRBJ1-3; abundance: once; CDR3nt: TGTGCCAGCAGTTTAGGGCCCCCGAAGGTGACTGGAAACACCATATATTTT; CDR3aa: CASSLGPPKVTGNTIYF
v_gene: TRBV5-6; d_gene: -; j_gene: TRBJ2-6; abundance: -; CDR3nt: TGTGCCAGCAGCCTGACGGGCTCTGGGGCCAACGTCCTGACTTTC; CDR3aa: CASSLTGSGANVLTF
v_gene: TRBV11-3; d_gene: -; j_gene: TRBJ2-3; abundance: -; CDR3nt: TGTGCCAGCAGCCTCCCGGGGCCGGGGGAATACACAGATACGCAGTATTTT; CDR3aa: CASSLPGPGEYTDTQYF
v_gene: TRBV28; d_gene: -; j_gene: TRBJ1-1; abundance: -; CDR3nt: TGTGCCAGCAGGTCGGGACAGAACACTGAAGCTTTCTTT; CDR3aa: CASRSGQNTEAFF
v_gene: TRBV29-1; d_gene: -; j_gene: TRBJ2-3; abundance: once; CDR3nt: TGCAGCTGCAGGTCGGGGGATACGCAGTATTTT; CDR3aa: CSCRSGDTQYF
v_gene: TRBV24-1; d_gene: TRBD2; j_gene: TRBJ2-1; abundance: -; CDR3nt: TGTGCCACCAGTGATTCTAGCGGGAGTTTGTACAATGAGCAGTTCTTC; CDR3aa: CATSDSSGSLYNEQFF
v_gene: TRBV20-1; d_gene: -; j_gene: TRBJ1-2; abundance: -; CDR3nt: TGCAGTGCTAGGCGACTATATGGCTACACCTTC; CDR3aa: CSARRLYGYTF
v_gene: TRBV19; d_gene: TRBD1; j_gene: TRBJ2-7; abundance: -; CDR3nt: TGTGCCAGTAGTATCGACAGGGGTTACGAGCAGTACTTC; CDR3aa: CASSIDRGYEQYF
v_gene: TRBV6-6; d_gene: TRBD2; j_gene: TRBJ2-1; abundance: -; CDR3nt: TGTGCCAGCAGACCCCCTAGCGGGAGGACCTACAATGAGCAGTTCTTC; CDR3aa: CASRPPSGRTYNEQFF
v_gene: TRBV11-2; d_gene: TRBD2; j_gene: TRBJ2-5; abundance: few; CDR3nt: TGTGCCAGCGCTAGCGGGGGTTTCCAAGAGACCCAGTACTTC; CDR3aa: CASASGGFQETQYF
v_gene: TRBV5-4; d_gene: -; j_gene: TRBJ1-1; abundance: -; CDR3nt: TGTGCCAGCAGCTCCCAGACAGGCGTAGAGGGTGAAGCTTTCTTT; CDR3aa: CASSSQTGVEGEAFF
v_gene: TRBV5-4; d_gene: TRBD2; j_gene: TRBJ2-1; abundance: few; CDR3nt: TGTGCCAGCAGCTTGGGGGGGACTAGCAGGTACAATGAGCAGTTCTTC; CDR3aa: CASSLGGTSRYNEQFF
v_gene: TRBV19; d_gene: TRBD2; j_gene: TRBJ2-1; abundance: few; CDR3nt: TGTGCCAGTAGTATAGGTTGGAAGGCTAGCGGGACCTACAATGAGCAGTTCTTC; CDR3aa: CASSIGWKASGTYNEQFF
v_gene: TRBV5-1; d_gene: TRBD2; j_gene: TRBJ2-2; abundance: -; CDR3nt: TGCGCCAGCAGCTTGGGGCTAGCGGCGAACACCGGGGAGCTGTTTTTT; CDR3aa: CASSLGLAANTGELFF
v_gene: TRBV28; d_gene: -; j_gene: TRBJ1-5; abundance: -; CDR3nt: TGTGCCAGCAATCTTGGGACACTTGTTCAGCCCCAGCATTTT; CDR3aa: CASNLGTLVQPQHF
v_gene: TRBV2; d_gene: TRBD2; j_gene: TRBJ2-5; abundance: -; CDR3nt: TGTGCCAGCAGTGAACTAGCGGGAGCGAAGACCCAGTACTTC; CDR3aa: CASSELAGAKTQYF
v_gene: TRBV7-9; d_gene: TRBD2; j_gene: TRBJ2-3; abundance: -; CDR3nt: TGTGCCAGCAGCTTAAGCGGGAGGGAAGATACGCAGTATTTT; CDR3aa: CASSLSGREDTQYF
v_gene: TRBV15; d_gene: TRBD1; j_gene: TRBJ1-2; abundance: -; CDR3nt: TGTGCCACCAGCAGAGGCGGGGACAGGTCCGACTATGGCTACACCTTC; CDR3aa: CATSRGGDRSDYGYTF
v_gene: TRBV27; d_gene: -; j_gene: TRBJ2-1; abundance: -; CDR3nt: TGTGCCAGCCGGAAGGGGGCCTACAATGAGCAGTTCTTC; CDR3aa: CASRKGAYNEQFF
v_gene: TRBV14; d_gene: -; j_gene: TRBJ1-3; abundance: -; CDR3nt: TGTGCCAGCACCTTGGGGGGGGAGGTGGACACCATATATTTT; CDR3aa: CASTLGGEVDTIYF
v_gene: TRBV20-1; d_gene: -; j_gene: TRBJ2-7; abundance: -; CDR3nt: TGCAGTGCTAGTTCGTACGAGCAGTACTTC; CDR3aa: CSASSYEQYF
v_gene: TRBV5-1; d_gene: TRBD2; j_gene: TRBJ2-7; abundance: -; CDR3nt: TGCGCCAGCAGCTTGGCTGGACTAGCGGACTCCTACGAGCAGTACTTC; CDR3aa: CASSLAGLADSYEQYF
v_gene: TRBV6-5; d_gene: TRBD2; j_gene: TRBJ2-1; abundance: -; CDR3nt: TGTGCCAGCAGTTACCTGCGGGGGGATGAGCAGTTCTTC; CDR3aa: CASSYLRGDEQFF